This TCR beta chain was recovered during a study of cytomegalovirus exposure and HLA in healthy donors. Study in general: Out of about 170 million T cells, an earlier analysis found some 110 million unique TCR beta sequences in total.

PCR employed 60 Vbeta and 13 Jbeta primers. TCRdb's table, derived via immunoSEQ multiplex PCR, lists solely in-frame clones and lacks some. Here the sample spans 100,000 to 150,000 clones, 65% to 80% being singletons. CDR3 length equals 15 residues. The germline CDR1 and CDR2 sequences are MNHEY and SVGAGI. V was clipped by 2 bases and J by 3 bases, with 13 bases between them. This clone showed up just a few times. Its antigen is currently unknown. Other DNA sequences in the same sample also yield this CDR3. General study findings and limits: A few of the chains that were CMV-associated were confirmed in vitro to be specific for CMV antigens. A later analysis found common viral pathogens apparently linked to several of the most significant clusters.

Sequencing was performed on PBMCs. The receptor comes from a woman aged 18-35 years in good health and CMV-seronegative. This rearrangement joins TRBV6-5 to TRBJ1-1; perhaps TRBD1 as D (6 bases). CDR3 coding DNA: TGTGCCAGCAGTTACGCGGGGGCTTTAGACACTGAAGCTTTCTTT. It codes for CASSYAGALDTEAFF.